These 18 T cell receptor beta chains originate from one sample sequenced in a study of radiation and T cells in renal cell carcinoma. Time point here: baseline pretreatment blood. Treatment given: 15 Gy SBRT to primary tumor, nephrectomy 4 weeks later. TCRdb's copy holds only in-frame clones and misses some; the assay was immunoSEQ multiplex PCR. This table holds more than 75,000 clones, about 79% found once. Source: blood, taken from a patient whose treatment included radiotherapy and nephrectomy. Every receptor here comes from a man aged 60 to 75 with renal cell carcinoma.

The J gene is TRBJ2-7, the V gene TRBV2; no clear D. Germline CDR1 and CDR2: SNHLY and FYNNEI. V lost 5 bases and J 4 bases, leaving 9 bases between the germline ends. This CDR3 has 12 amino acids. CDR3 sequence: CASSLLRYEQYF. The CDR3 DNA reads TGTGCCAGCAGTTTACTAAGGTACGAGCAGTACTTC.

There are a few counts of this clone. V and J are TRBV11-3 and TRBJ1-5; TRBD1 might be the D (5 bases). The CDR3 is 16 amino acids. CDR1 SGHNT and CDR2 YENEEA come from the germline V gene. V was pared by 0 bases and J by 7 bases, with 16 bases between. As DNA, the CDR3 is TGTGCCAGCAGCTTAGAGGGACCTTTAAGGCAACAGCCCCAGCATTTT. Encoded protein: CASSLEGPLRQQPQHF.

A single count supports this clone. CDR3 in amino acids: CASSQIVLVGTSYNEQFF. In DNA, the CDR3 is TGCGCCAGCAGCCAAATCGTACTCGTGGGTACTTCCTACAATGAGCAGTTCTTC. This chain uses TRBV4-1 with TRBJ2-1; D remains ambiguous. The germline V and J ends were trimmed by 2 bases and 1 base, with 18 bases remaining between them. Per the germline V gene, CDR1 is MGHRA and CDR2 is YSYEKL. The CDR3 loop spans 18 amino acids.

This chain joins TRBV2 and TRBJ2-2, with D possibly being TRBD2 (6 bases). The CDR3 totals 20 residues. The V gene's germline CDR1 is SNHLY and CDR2 FYNNEI. Trimming pared 2 bases from V and 1 base from J, leaving 23 bases between. This CDR3 reads CASSERADWSRGGNTGELFF. Here the CDR3 DNA reads TGTGCCAGCAGTGAAAGAGCCGACTGGTCGAGGGGAGGGAACACCGGGGAGCTGTTTTTT.

This rearrangement joins TRBV1 to TRBJ2-5; whether TRBD2, the table's D call, matches the DNA was not checked. TRBV1 is flagged as a pseudogene. The CDR3 consists of 13 residues. In DNA, the CDR3 is TGCACCAGCAGCCATCTCTGCGCTGAGACCCAGTACTTC. Protein product: CTSSHLCAETQYF.

The rearrangement joins TRBV5-1 to TRBJ1-2, with no clear D. CDR3 length: 14 amino acids. Trimming shortened V by 0 bases and J by 2 bases, and 8 bases separated the two germline ends. Germline V lookup: CDR1 SGHRS, CDR2 YFSETQ. The DNA for the CDR3 is TGCGCCAGCAGCTTGGCAGGAGAGAACTATGGCTACACCTTC. Amino acids: CASSLAGENYGYTF.

The rearrangement joins TRBV10-2 to TRBJ1-3; D perhaps matches TRBD1 (5 bases). Trimming took off 10 bases at V and 0 bases at J, with 16 bases between the two ends. This CDR3 has 15 residues. CDR1 is WSHSY, CDR2 SAAADI, per germline. In DNA, the CDR3 is TGCGCCACTTGCGAACAGGTCCACTCTGGAAACACCATATATTTT. It encodes CATCEQVHSGNTIYF.

With regard to this clone: A read error may produce the germline difference seen at one junction end. This chain joins TRBV4-1 and TRBJ2-7; D remains ambiguous. CDR1 is MGHRA, CDR2 YSYEKL, per germline. This CDR3 has 16 residues. CDR3 residues: CASSQEWLDVTYEQYF. The CDR3 nucleotides are TGCGCCAGCAGTCAAGAATGGCTGGACGTTACCTACGAGCAGTACTTC.

This clone was detected ten times or more. V usage is TRBV2 and J usage is TRBJ1-1; 7 nucleotides agree with TRBD1. Germline V CDR1 and CDR2: SNHLY, FYNNEI. The CDR3 runs to 15 residues. Trimming at V came to 3 bases and at J to 1 base, leaving 5 bases not matched to a gene. The CDR3 spells CASSDYGQANTEAFF. The DNA for the CDR3 is TGTGCCAGCAGTGATTATGGACAGGCGAACACTGAAGCTTTCTTT.

V usage is TRBV7-9 and J usage is TRBJ1-2, with TRBD1 as a possible D gene (5 bases). Per the germline V gene, CDR1 is SEHNR and CDR2 is FQNEAQ (reference sequence). The CDR3 consists of 13 residues. Trimming shortened V by 5 bases and J by 0 bases, and 7 bases separated the two germline ends. The CDR3 DNA reads TGTGCCAGCAGCCCACAGGCTAACTATGGCTACACCTTC. Its translation: CASSPQANYGYTF. Complete variable domain (other parts from reference TRBV7-9 and TRBJ1-2): DTGVSQNPRHKITKRGQNVTFRCDPISEHNRLYWYRQTLGQGPEFLTYFQNEAQLEKSRLLSDRFSAERPKGSFSTLEIQRTEQGDSAMYLCASSPQANYGYTFGSGTRLTVV.

V and J are TRBV5-1 and TRBJ2-5; 7 positions agree with TRBD2. V was clipped by 0 bases and J by 5 bases; unmatched bases: 4. Germline assignment: CDR1 SGHRS and CDR2 YFSETQ. The CDR3 sequence is 14 residues long. This chain's CDR3 is CASSLERRGETQYF. The CDR3 DNA reads TGCGCCAGCAGCTTGGAGAGGCGGGGGGAGACCCAGTACTTC.

The chain has TRBV6-6 and TRBJ2-1, with D possibly matching TRBD2 (6 bases). V lost 2 bases and J 5 bases, leaving 13 bases between the germline ends. In germline, CDR1 is MNHNY, CDR2 SVGAGI (reference sequence). This CDR3 is 15 amino acids long. The CDR3 region has the DNA TGTGCCAGCAGTTACCCCGGGGGTGGAGACAATGAGCAGTTCTTC. Encoded protein: CASSYPGGGDNEQFF.

The chain employs TRBV21-1 and TRBJ2-3; the D call in the table, TRBD2, was not verified against the DNA. TRBV21-1 is reported as a pseudogene. This CDR3 comprises 13 residues. CDR3 protein: CASEGLGTDTQYF. For the CDR3, the DNA is TGTGCCAGCGAAGGACTCGGCACAGATACGCAGTATTTT.

V is TRBV15 and J is TRBJ2-7; TRBD2 agrees at 7 bases. The CDR3 has 16 amino acids. Germline loops: CDR1 LNHNV, CDR2 YYDKDF (reference sequence). V lost 2 bases and J lost 5; bases outside the gene matches: 12. The CDR3 protein is CATSRRWGGVYDEQYF. CDR3 sequence (DNA): TGTGCCACCAGCAGAAGGTGGGGGGGTGTGTACGACGAGCAGTACTTC.

The V call is TRBV6-1, the J call TRBJ2-7; D gene ambiguous. From germline, CDR1 is MNHNS and CDR2 SASEGT. The CDR3 sequence is 11 residues long. V gave up 7 bases and J gave up 0 bases, with 4 bases separating them. The CDR3 here is CASTLSYEQYF. The CDR3 nucleotides read TGTGCCAGCACACTCTCCTACGAGCAGTACTTC.

The rearrangement joins TRBV6-5 to TRBJ2-1; TRBD2 matches 13 bases. The V and J ends lost 6 bases and 6 bases, in that order; junction bases with no gene match: 5. The CDR3 is 15 amino acids. Per germline, CDR1 MNHEY and CDR2 SVGAGI. CDR3 loop: CASRTSGGGPNEQFF. In DNA form, the CDR3 reads TGTGCCAGCAGAACTAGCGGGGGGGGGCCCAATGAGCAGTTCTTC.

This chain links TRBV19 with TRBJ2-1; 9 bases match TRBD1. This CDR3 region has 15 residues. With 6 bases clipped from V and 5 bases from J, the junction kept 8 bases outside the gene matches. The V gene's germline CDR1 is LNHDA and CDR2 SQIVND (reference sequence). DNA for the CDR3: TGTGCCAGTAGAAACAGGGGGCGTAAGGACAATGAGCAGTTCTTC. Its translation: CASRNRGRKDNEQFF.

The CDR3 sequence: CASSPEFQQTSNEKLFF. The CDR3 bases are TGTGCCAGCAGCCCAGAATTCCAACAAACCTCAAATGAAAAACTGTTTTTT. V usage is TRBV4-2 and J usage is TRBJ1-4; D remains unclear. CDR1 is LGHNA and CDR2 is YNFKEQ in the germline V gene. This CDR3 has 17 residues. The V end was cut by 4 bases, the J end by 5 bases, with 20 bases between.